This entry concerns a single TCR beta chain. Unmatched junction bases numbered 5, after V lost 6 bases and J lost 6 bases. Looked up from germline, CDR1 is SGHTA and CDR2 is FQGTGA. The CDR3 consists of 14 residues. These data come from a study of cytomegalovirus exposure and HLA in healthy donors. The primer mix had 60 Vbeta and 13 Jbeta primers. This table comes from immunoSEQ multiplex PCR, and its TCRdb copy is limited to in-frame clones, with some not included. The sample carries around 100,000 clones, about four fifths recorded once. This TCR derives from a woman aged 40 to 50 in good health and CMV-seronegative. The chain is built from TRBV7-3 and TRBJ2-3; 11 nucleotides agree with TRBD2. Sequencing used PBMCs. CDR3 DNA: TGTGCCAGCAGTGTAGCGGGAGGGTGGGATACGCAGTATTTT. Encoded protein: CASSVAGGWDTQYF.